This is a list of T cell receptor beta chains from one sample in a study of cytomegalovirus exposure and HLA in healthy donors. Method: immunoSEQ multiplex PCR; TCRdb's copy keeps in-frame clones and lacks some. Its table records 100,000 to 150,000 clones. The specimen sequenced was PBMCs. These receptors originate from a woman aged 40 to 50 in good health and CMV-seropositive. CDR3s include the opening cysteine and the closing phenylalanine or tryptophan. The order of the fields is D gene, J gene, V gene, CDR3 protein, CDR3 DNA. The D gene is left open where the match is weak.

D: TRBD2; J: TRBJ2-5; V: TRBV4-3; CDR3: CASSQDRSPGGLKTQYF; DNA: TGCGCCAGCAGCCAAGATAGGAGCCCCGGGGGGTTGAAGACCCAGTACTTC
D: -; J: TRBJ2-2; V: TRBV6-6; CDR3: CASSGANTGELFF; DNA: TGTGCCAGCTCCGGGGCGAACACCGGGGAGCTGTTTTTT
D: TRBD1; J: TRBJ2-2; V: TRBV7-3; CDR3: CASRRQGLDTGELFF; DNA: TGTGCCAGCAGGCGACAGGGCCTCGACACCGGGGAGCTGTTTTTT
D: -; J: TRBJ2-3; V: TRBV19; CDR3: CASSIERQRTQYF; DNA: TGTGCCAGTAGTATAGAACGACAGCGTACGCAGTATTTT
D: -; J: TRBJ2-5; V: TRBV2; CDR3: CASSAGTGSYAQYF; DNA: TGTGCCAGCAGTGCCGGGACTGGCTCCTACGCGCAGTACTTC
D: TRBD1; J: TRBJ1-1; V: TRBV6-6; CDR3: CASSAGTGEAFF; DNA: TGTGCCAGCAGTGCCGGGACAGGTGAAGCTTTCTTT
D: TRBD1; J: TRBJ1-5; V: TRBV2; CDR3: CASSEAHRGGNQPQHF; DNA: TGTGCCAGCAGTGAAGCCCACAGGGGCGGCAATCAGCCCCAGCATTTT
D: TRBD1; J: TRBJ2-3; V: TRBV5-1; CDR3: CASSLDGTGGTDTQYF; DNA: TGCGCCAGCAGCTTGGATGGGACAGGCGGGACAGATACGCAGTATTTT
D: -; J: TRBJ2-7; V: TRBV7-2; CDR3: CASSATGTYEQYF; DNA: TGTGCCAGCAGCGCCACAGGGACCTACGAGCAGTACTTC
D: -; J: TRBJ1-5; V: TRBV28; CDR3: CASSVQGSSNQPQHF; DNA: TGTGCCAGCAGCGTACAGGGAAGTAGCAATCAGCCCCAGCATTTT
D: TRBD1; J: TRBJ1-1; V: TRBV30; CDR3: CAWDTGTGHTEAFF; DNA: TGTGCCTGGGATACCGGGACAGGGCACACTGAAGCTTTCTTT
D: TRBD1; J: TRBJ2-1; V: TRBV18; CDR3: CASSPRQGASNEQFF; DNA: TGTGCCAGCTCACCCCGACAGGGGGCGAGCAATGAGCAGTTCTTC
D: -; J: TRBJ2-3; V: TRBV10-3; CDR3: CAITSDLTDTQYF; DNA: TGTGCCATCACCAGCGATCTCACAGATACGCAGTATTTT
D: -; J: TRBJ2-7; V: TRBV23-1; CDR3: CASRAHDYPPSSYEQYF; DNA: TGCGCCAGCAGAGCGCACGATTATCCTCCAAGCTCCTACGAGCAGTACTTC
D: TRBD2; J: TRBJ2-2; V: TRBV10-3; CDR3: CAIKVAGGPLKNTGELFF; DNA: TGTGCCATCAAGGTAGCGGGGGGTCCCTTGAAGAACACCGGGGAGCTGTTTTTT
D: -; J: TRBJ1-1; V: TRBV29-1; CDR3: CSVGGYTEAFF; DNA: TGCAGCGTAGGGGGTTACACTGAAGCTTTCTTT
D: -; J: TRBJ2-1; V: TRBV2; CDR3: CGSYSSYNEQFF; DNA: TGTGGGAGCTATAGCTCCTACAATGAGCAGTTCTTC
D: -; J: TRBJ1-2; V: TRBV30; CDR3: CAWSGGANYGYTF; DNA: TGTGCCTGGAGTGGGGGAGCTAACTATGGCTACACCTTC
D: TRBD2; J: TRBJ2-7; V: TRBV14; CDR3: CASSQLRRASGSYEQYF; DNA: TGTGCCAGCAGCCAGCTTCGCAGGGCTAGCGGGTCCTACGAGCAGTACTTC
D: -; J: TRBJ2-7; V: TRBV6-1; CDR3: CASESLYEQYF; DNA: TGTGCCAGCGAGTCTTTGTACGAGCAGTACTTC
D: TRBD2; J: TRBJ2-6; V: TRBV27; CDR3: CASNSDGLAEISGANVLTF; DNA: TGTGCCAGCAACTCCGATGGACTAGCGGAAATATCTGGGGCCAACGTCCTGACTTTC
D: -; J: TRBJ2-7; V: TRBV18; CDR3: CASSPTEYEQYF; DNA: TGTGCCAGCTCACCAACTGAATACGAGCAGTACTTC
D: -; J: TRBJ2-5; V: TRBV29-1; CDR3: CSVEGASLETQYF; DNA: TGCAGCGTTGAGGGGGCTTCGCTGGAGACCCAGTACTTC
D: TRBD1; J: TRBJ1-2; V: TRBV27; CDR3: CASSSQGTGFYGYTF; DNA: TGTGCCAGCAGTTCCCAAGGGACAGGGTTCTATGGCTACACCTTC
D: TRBD1; J: TRBJ2-3; V: TRBV6-6; CDR3: CASSWGQSTDTQYF; DNA: TGTGCCAGCAGTTGGGGACAGTCCACAGATACGCAGTATTTT
D: -; J: TRBJ2-7; V: TRBV5-4; CDR3: CASSLDTYEQYF; DNA: TGTGCCAGCAGCTTGGATACCTACGAGCAGTACTTC
D: -; J: TRBJ1-5; V: TRBV30; CDR3: CAWSPIQGSNQPQHF; DNA: TGTGCCTGGAGCCCCATACAGGGAAGCAATCAGCCCCAGCATTTT
D: TRBD2; J: TRBJ2-3; V: TRBV11-2; CDR3: CASSFRTSGIGADTQYF; DNA: TGTGCCAGCAGCTTTCGTACTAGCGGGATTGGGGCAGATACGCAGTATTTT
D: TRBD1; J: TRBJ2-2; V: TRBV7-9; CDR3: CASSTDRGNTGELFF; DNA: TGTGCCAGCAGCACTGACAGGGGGAACACCGGGGAGCTGTTTTTT